This T cell receptor (beta chain) appears in the sequencing data of a study of cytomegalovirus exposure and HLA in healthy donors. As for the study in general: Some 85 million unique TCRs, all from HLA-typed donors, were included in an early release of the data.

The CDR3 runs to 16 residues. CDR1 and CDR2 (germline): SGHRS, YFSETQ. V was clipped by 1 base and J by 2 bases; unmatched bases: 2. As for this clone: Antigen: not known.

Findings and limits, study-wide: Accurate prediction of most subjects' HLA-A and HLA-B alleles from TCR beta sequences was reported. Both high specificity and high sensitivity reportedly marked the classifier's diagnosis of cytomegalovirus status. The study assumed roughly uniform donor sequencing depth for presence/absence analyses.

The primer mix had 60 Vbeta and 13 Jbeta primers. Sequencing used immunoSEQ multiplex PCR; TCRdb keeps in-frame clones, though not all of them. The sample has 150,000 to 200,000 clones, 65% to 80% seen once. The source of this sequence is a woman aged 30 to 39 in good health and CMV-seronegative. The sequencing sample was made of PBMCs. The chain joins TRBV5-1 to TRBJ2-1; 11 positions agree with TRBD1. The CDR3 region is CASSLLGQGAYNEQFF. CDR3 sequence (DNA): TGCGCCAGCAGCTTGTTGGGACAGGGGGCCTACAATGAGCAGTTCTTC.